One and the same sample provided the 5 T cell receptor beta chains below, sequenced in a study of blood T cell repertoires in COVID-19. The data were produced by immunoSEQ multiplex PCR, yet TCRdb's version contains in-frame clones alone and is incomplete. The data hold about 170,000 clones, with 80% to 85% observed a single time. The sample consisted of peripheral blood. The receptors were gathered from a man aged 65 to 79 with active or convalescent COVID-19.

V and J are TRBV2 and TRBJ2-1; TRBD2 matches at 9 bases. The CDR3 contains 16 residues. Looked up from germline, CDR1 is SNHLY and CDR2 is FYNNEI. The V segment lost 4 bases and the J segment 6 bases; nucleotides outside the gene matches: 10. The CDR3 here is CASSGDELAGLNEQFF. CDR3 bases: TGTGCCAGCAGTGGAGATGAACTAGCGGGCCTCAATGAGCAGTTCTTC.

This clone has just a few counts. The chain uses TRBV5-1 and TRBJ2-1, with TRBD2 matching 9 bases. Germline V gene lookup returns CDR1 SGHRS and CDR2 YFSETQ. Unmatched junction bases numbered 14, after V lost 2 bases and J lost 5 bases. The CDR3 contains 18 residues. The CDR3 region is CASSFYGPGSGRNNEQFF. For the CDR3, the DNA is TGCGCCAGCAGCTTCTACGGGCCTGGTAGCGGGAGAAACAATGAGCAGTTCTTC.

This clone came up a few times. This chain's CDR3 is CASSQRQGSGNTIYF. The CDR3 bases are TGCGCCAGCAGCCAGAGACAGGGTTCTGGAAACACCATATATTTT. This rearrangement joins TRBV4-1 to TRBJ1-3, with TRBD1 identical over 7 bases. V lost 3 bases to trimming and J lost 1 base; unmatched junction nucleotides: 3. This CDR3 spans 15 amino acids. Germline-derived CDR1 and CDR2 are MGHRA and YSYEKL.

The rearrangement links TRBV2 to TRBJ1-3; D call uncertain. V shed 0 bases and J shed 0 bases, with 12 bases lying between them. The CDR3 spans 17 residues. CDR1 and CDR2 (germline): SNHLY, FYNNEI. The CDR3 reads CASSEAAGSTSGNTIYF. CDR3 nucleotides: TGTGCCAGCAGTGAAGCGGCGGGCAGCACCTCTGGAAACACCATATATTTT.

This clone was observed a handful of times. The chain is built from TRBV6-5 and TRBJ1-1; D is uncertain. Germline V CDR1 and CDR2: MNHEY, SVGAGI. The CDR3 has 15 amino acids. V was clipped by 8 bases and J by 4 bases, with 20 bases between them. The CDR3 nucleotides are TGTGCCAGCTGGCCCTCTACCTCCTGGGCCACTGAAGCTTTCTTT. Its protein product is CASWPSTSWATEAFF.